These 20 T cell receptor beta chains originate from one sample sequenced in a study of beta chain features in type 1 diabetes. Isolated RNA was reverse transcribed in full, so expressed TCRB transcripts were sequenced. Only in-frame clones appear in the TCRdb table, and some are missing; sequencing was by immunoSEQ multiplex PCR. In the table there are 300,000 to 350,000 clones, approximately 8% of which are singletons. The sequenced sample was central memory CD4+ T cells from blood. These receptors all come from a woman between 18 and 29 years old in good health.

This clone was picked up a small number of times. This chain joins TRBV7-3 and TRBJ2-5; 12 bases map to TRBD2. The germline V gene has CDR1 SGHTA and CDR2 FQGTGA. This CDR3 has 17 residues. V was pared by 5 bases and J by 3 bases, with 10 bases of the junction left unmatched. As DNA, the CDR3 is TGTGCCAGCAGCCCACCCCGACTAGCGGGAGTAAAAGAGACCCAGTACTTC. Residues: CASSPPRLAGVKETQYF.

This clone was seen ten or more times. The chain has TRBV27 and TRBJ2-3; D call uncertain. The germline V and J ends were trimmed by 2 bases and 2 bases, with 11 bases remaining between them. The germline gives CDR1 MNHEY, CDR2 SMNVEV (reference sequence). The CDR3 spans 15 residues. CDR3 nucleotides: TGTGCCAGCAGTTTAAATTGGGCAACCACAGATACGCAGTATTTT. As protein: CASSLNWATTDTQYF.

This clone was detected ten times or more. The rearrangement uses TRBV9 and TRBJ2-3, with TRBD2 matching 9 bases. CDR3 size: 16 residues. Germline V gene sequence: CDR1 SGDLS, CDR2 YYNGEE. The V segment lost 1 base and the J segment 4 bases; nucleotides outside the gene matches: 7. The CDR3 here is CASSVIPSGTADTQYF. CDR3 in DNA: TGTGCCAGCAGCGTAATTCCTAGCGGGACCGCAGATACGCAGTATTTT.

About this clone itself: Other DNA sequences of this sample code for an identical CDR3. The V call is TRBV5-1, the J call TRBJ1-1; maybe TRBD1 (5 bases). Germline V gene sequence: CDR1 SGHRS, CDR2 YFSETQ. The V end was cut by 1 base, the J end by 1 base, with 8 bases between. The length of the CDR3 is 14 residues. Here the CDR3 reads CASSLSTANTEAFF. The CDR3 nucleotides read TGCGCCAGCAGCTTGTCGACAGCGAACACTGAAGCTTTCTTT.

This clone was detected only a few times. At the DNA level, this CDR3 is encoded by other sequences in the same sample as well. V and J are TRBV11-2 and TRBJ2-1, with TRBD2 matching 11 bases. Germline V gene lookup returns CDR1 SGHAT and CDR2 FQNNGV. J lost 4 bases, V lost 4 bases, and 6 bases had no gene match. This CDR3 is built from 16 residues. The CDR3 nucleotides read TGTGCCAGCAGCTCCCGACTAGCGGGAATTTACAATGAGCAGTTCTTC. This sequence encodes CASSSRLAGIYNEQFF.

V is TRBV6-5 and J is TRBJ1-1, with D perhaps TRBD1 (5 bases). The CDR3 sequence is 14 residues long. Trimming cost V 0 bases and J 3 bases, with 8 bases left between them. CDR1 is MNHEY and CDR2 is SVGAGI in the germline V gene. CDR3 residues: CASSYSGVHTEAFF. Here the CDR3 DNA reads TGTGCCAGCAGTTACTCAGGGGTACACACTGAAGCTTTCTTT.

There are a few counts of this clone. The chain is built from TRBV19 and TRBJ2-1; D ambiguous. V was shortened by 4 bases and J by 6 bases, with 7 bases between the two germline ends. Germline lookup yields CDR1 LNHDA and CDR2 SQIVND (reference sequence). CDR3 size: 12 residues. CDR3 sequence reads: CASSRLSNEQFF. DNA of the CDR3: TGTGCCAGTAGTAGACTTTCCAATGAGCAGTTCTTC.

This clone turned up a few times. The chain has TRBV28 and TRBJ1-5, with D unresolved. Germline V gives CDR1 MDHEN, CDR2 SYDVKM. The CDR3 is 16 amino acids. V gave up 6 bases and J gave up 11 bases, with 26 bases separating them. The CDR3 DNA reads TGTGCCAGCAGCCTCCATGTCGTGGGAGTTCAATCAGCCCAGCATTTT. Protein product: CASSLHVVGVQSAQHF.

This clone was seen a few times. The V call is TRBV4-2, the J call TRBJ2-7, with 9 bases that match TRBD2. Germline CDR1 is LGHNA and CDR2 is YNFKEQ. The CDR3 loop spans 16 amino acids. V gave up 0 bases and J gave up 0 bases; unmatched junction bases: 3. The CDR3 reads CASSQESSGSSYEQYF. Written as DNA, the CDR3 is TGTGCCAGCAGCCAAGAGAGTAGCGGGAGCTCCTACGAGCAGTACTTC.

The chain links TRBV7-2 to TRBJ2-1; 7 nucleotides line up with TRBD2. The CDR3 is 16 amino acids. With 0 bases clipped from V and 6 bases from J, the junction kept 8 bases outside the gene matches. Germline assignment: CDR1 SGHTA and CDR2 FQGNSA. The CDR3 sequence is CASSLAAGLQSNEQFF. CDR3 in DNA: TGTGCCAGCAGCTTAGCAGCGGGGTTGCAAAGCAATGAGCAGTTCTTC.

This clone appeared a few times. The chain couples TRBV4-2 to TRBJ1-2; the D is unclear. This CDR3 has 14 residues. V lost 0 bases and J lost 7, with 12 bases in between. CDR1 and CDR2 from the germline V gene are LGHNA and YNFKEQ. The CDR3 nucleotides read TGTGCCAGCAGCCAAGAGGGCACGAGGGCTGGCTACACCTTC. Its protein is CASSQEGTRAGYTF.

V gene TRBV7-8 combines with J gene TRBJ2-5; D gene uncertain. With 5 bases removed from V and 2 bases from J, the gap between germline ends came to 3 bases. CDR3 length: 11 amino acids. Germline CDR1 reads SGHVS; CDR2 reads FQNEAQ. The CDR3 region is CASSQQETQYF. In nucleotides, the CDR3 is TGTGCCAGCAGCCAACAAGAGACCCAGTACTTC.

There are many counts of this clone. J is TRBJ2-2 and V is TRBV4-3; 16 bases match TRBD2. CDR3 length: 22 residues. Looked up from germline, CDR1 is LGHNA and CDR2 is YSLEER. Trimming removed 2 bases from V and 0 bases from J; junction bases left unmatched: 12. CDR3 region: CASSQKRSSGTSGRANTGELFF. The CDR3 DNA is TGCGCCAGCAGCCAAAAGCGTTCCTCCGGGACTAGCGGGAGGGCGAACACCGGGGAGCTGTTTTTT.

This clone was observed a few times. The chain carries TRBV10-3 and TRBJ2-6, with D unresolved. This CDR3 region has 15 residues. CDR1 is ENHRY, CDR2 SYGVKD, per germline. V lost 10 bases and J 0 bases, leaving 13 bases between the germline ends. The CDR3 here is CATSDGRSGANVLTF. In nucleotides, the CDR3 is TGTGCCACATCTGACGGACGCTCTGGGGCCAACGTCCTGACTTTC.

The chain uses TRBV19 and TRBJ2-7; TRBD2 agrees at 9 bases. CDR1 is LNHDA, CDR2 SQIVND, per germline (reference sequence). The V gene end was trimmed by 3 bases and the J gene end by 3 bases; junction bases not matched to a gene: 6. This CDR3 contains 15 residues. CDR3 bases: TGTGCCAGTAGTATCGAAGCGGGAGGAGGCTACGAGCAGTACTTC. Encoded protein: CASSIEAGGGYEQYF.

J is TRBJ2-5 and V is TRBV2, with 9 bases fitting TRBD2. Per germline, CDR1 SNHLY and CDR2 FYNNEI. This CDR3 has 18 residues. Trimming removed 2 bases from V and 2 bases from J; junction bases left unmatched: 12. The CDR3: CASSERGRSGRGQETQYF. CDR3 nucleotides: TGTGCCAGCAGTGAAAGGGGACGTAGCGGGAGAGGGCAAGAGACCCAGTACTTC.

This clone was detected a few times. The chain employs TRBV4-3 and TRBJ1-5; no firm D call. The CDR3 sequence is 16 residues long. The germline CDR1 and CDR2 sequences are LGHNA and YSLEER. Trimming pared 0 bases from V and 2 bases from J, leaving 11 bases between. CDR3 in DNA: TGCGCCAGCAGCCAAGATAATGGGTATGGCAATCAGCCCCAGCATTTT. Translating it yields CASSQDNGYGNQPQHF.

This clone was found a few times. V usage is TRBV5-4 and J usage is TRBJ2-7; the D call may be TRBD1 or TRBD2 (6 bases each). In germline, CDR1 is SGHNT, CDR2 YYREEE (reference sequence). Between the trimmed V and J ends, which lost 0 bases and 7 bases, there was a span of 17 bases. The CDR3 consists of 15 residues. The CDR3 bases are TGTGCCAGCAGCTTGGAGGGGGGAGCGGTGCGGGAGCAGTACTTC. It is translated as CASSLEGGAVREQYF.

The chain carries TRBV6-1 and TRBJ2-7, with TRBD2 identical over 14 bases. V lost 6 bases to trimming and J lost 5 bases; unmatched junction nucleotides: 6. The germline gives CDR1 MNHNS, CDR2 SASEGT. The CDR3 length is 15 residues. Here the CDR3 reads CASSPWTSGRHEQYF. CDR3 DNA: TGTGCCAGCAGCCCATGGACTAGCGGGAGGCACGAGCAGTACTTC.

Only a few counts were recorded for this clone. V is TRBV28 and J is TRBJ2-6; D unclear. Between the trimmed V and J ends, which lost 3 bases and 4 bases, there was a span of 10 bases. The CDR3 loop spans 15 amino acids. CDR1 MDHEN and CDR2 SYDVKM come from the germline V gene. The CDR3 spells CASSFYGGGANVLTF. The CDR3 DNA sequence: TGTGCCAGCAGTTTTTACGGTGGAGGGGCCAACGTCCTGACTTTC.